This T cell receptor beta chain was profiled in a study of shared clonotypes between healthy human individuals. Naivety among CD8 cells was defined by CD45RO negativity and positive CCR7 selection, thereby excluding terminally differentiated effector memory CD45RA+ cells. CDR3 length: 19 residues. With 5 bases clipped from V and 3 bases from J, the junction kept 20 bases outside the gene matches. The germline V gene encodes CDR1 PRHDT and CDR2 FYEKMQ (reference sequence). TCRdb's copy holds only in-frame clones and misses some; the assay was immunoSEQ multiplex PCR. The sample holds approximately 2,000,000 clones, 90% to 95% seen once.

The TCR originated in a man aged 18 to 30 in good health. Some clones in this sample may be carry-over from other donors' samples. Sequencing was performed on naive CD8+ T cells from PBMCs. V gene TRBV13 combines with J gene TRBJ2-7; TRBD2 aligns across 9 bases. CDR3 sequence: CASSDSSAGRGRALYEQYF. As DNA, the CDR3 is TGTGCCAGCAGCGACTCGAGTGCTGGGCGCGGGAGGGCCCTCTACGAGCAGTACTTC. Supplemented by reference TRBV13 and TRBJ2-7, the full variable domain reads AAGVIQSPRHLIKEKRETATLKCYPIPRHDTVYWYQQGPGQDPQFLISFYEKMQSDKGSIPDRFSAQQFSDYHSELNMSSLELGDSALYFCASSDSSAGRGRALYEQYFGPGTRLTVT.